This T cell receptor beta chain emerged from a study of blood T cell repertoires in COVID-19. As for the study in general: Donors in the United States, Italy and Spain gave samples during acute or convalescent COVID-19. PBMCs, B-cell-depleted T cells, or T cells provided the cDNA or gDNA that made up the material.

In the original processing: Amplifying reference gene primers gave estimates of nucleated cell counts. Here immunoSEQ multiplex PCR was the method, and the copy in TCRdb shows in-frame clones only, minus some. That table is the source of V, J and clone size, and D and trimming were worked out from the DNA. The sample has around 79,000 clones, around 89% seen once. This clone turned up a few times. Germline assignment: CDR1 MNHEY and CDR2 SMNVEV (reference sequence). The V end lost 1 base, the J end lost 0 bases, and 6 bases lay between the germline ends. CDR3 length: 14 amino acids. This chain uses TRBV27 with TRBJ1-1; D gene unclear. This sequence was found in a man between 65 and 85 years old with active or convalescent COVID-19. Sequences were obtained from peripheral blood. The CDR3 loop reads CASSLYSLNTEAFF. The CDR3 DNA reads TGTGCCAGCAGTTTATACAGCTTGAACACTGAAGCTTTCTTT.